This T cell receptor (beta chain) was obtained from a study of technical replicates of blood from a handful of donors. CDR3 length: 15 residues. The V gene's germline CDR1 is MNHNY and CDR2 SVGAGI (reference sequence). Trimming stripped 6 bases from V and 3 bases from J, with 18 bases between. Some clones are missing from TCRdb's copy, which holds only in-frame ones; the method was immunoSEQ multiplex PCR. The sample yields roughly 76,000 clones, around 85% seen once. Material: PBMCs. This receptor was identified in a human donor in good health. Some clones in this sample may be carry-over from other donors' samples. V and J are TRBV6-6 and TRBJ2-7; weak D call: TRBD2 (5 bases). The CDR3 nucleotides read TGTGCCAGCAGGCCTGACCAGCGGCAACTCTACGAGCAGTACTTC. This encodes CASRPDQRQLYEQYF.